These T cell receptor beta chains were read from a single sample in a study of blood T cell repertoires in COVID-19. Profiled with immunoSEQ multiplex PCR; TCRdb holds only in-frame clones, not every one. Of 200,000 to 250,000 clones listed, about 90% are singletons. Material for sequencing was PBMCs or T cells enriched from blood (not recorded which). These TCRs come from a man aged 25-40 years who had recovered from COVID-19. Each CDR3 is given with its conserved first and last residue. D genes are given only for firm matches. Only part of the rows carry a size: once, few, many, or a class if the clone is expanded.

>NA|TRBV27|TRBJ2-1|NA
CASSLSGSSLSYNEQFF
TGTGCCAGCAGTTTATCGGGGAGCTCCCTCTCCTACAATGAGCAGTTCTTC
>NA|TRBV20-1|TRBJ1-2|NA
CSVLDTSGYTF
TGCAGTGTCCTGGACACTTCTGGCTACACCTTC
>NA|TRBV18|TRBJ1-2|TRBD1
CASSPTGDNYGYTF
TGTGCCAGCTCCCCTACAGGGGATAACTATGGCTACACCTTC
>NA|TRBV6-4|TRBJ1-2|NA
CASSEIYRRSAINYGYTF
TGTGCCAGCAGTGAAATTTACAGACGCTCCGCCATTAACTATGGCTACACCTTC
>NA|TRBV19|TRBJ1-5|NA
CASRWEGINNQPQHF
TGTGCCAGTAGATGGGAGGGCATCAACAATCAGCCCCAGCATTTT
>once|TRBV25-1|TRBJ1-2|NA
CASTQDEVRGYTF
TGTGCCAGCACACAGGATGAAGTTCGCGGCTACACCTTC
>NA|TRBV27|TRBJ2-1|NA
CASKLYNEQFF
TGTGCCAGCAAACTGTACAATGAGCAGTTCTTC
>once|TRBV6-2/TRBV6-3|TRBJ2-2|TRBD1
CASSYGNQQGAQTGELFF
TGTGCCAGCAGTTACGGGAACCAACAGGGGGCGCAAACCGGGGAGCTGTTTTTT
>NA|TRBV10-3|TRBJ1-2|TRBD1
CAITQGQGSYGYTF
TGTGCCATCACCCAGGGACAGGGGAGCTATGGCTACACCTTC
>NA|TRBV5-4|TRBJ2-1|TRBD2
CASSLELAGGHEQFF
TGTGCCAGCAGCTTGGAACTAGCGGGAGGTCATGAGCAGTTCTTC
>NA|TRBV10-3|TRBJ2-5|NA
CASSGQETQYF
TGTGCCAGCTCGGGACAAGAGACCCAGTACTTC
>NA|TRBV3-1/TRBV3-2|TRBJ1-1|NA
CASSQKRDIAEAFF
TGTGCCAGCAGCCAGAAGCGGGACATCGCTGAAGCTTTCTTT
>once|TRBV28|TRBJ2-1|TRBD2
CASSPGTREDEQFF
TGTGCCAGCAGTCCCGGGACTAGGGAAGATGAGCAGTTCTTC
>NA|TRBV6-4|TRBJ2-1|TRBD1
CASSDSSGQGNEQFF
TGTGCCAGCAGTGACTCTTCGGGACAGGGAAATGAGCAGTTCTTC
>NA|TRBV12-3/TRBV12-4|TRBJ1-5|NA
CASSPGEQPQHF
TGTGCCAGCAGCCCAGGGGAACAGCCCCAGCATTTT
>NA|TRBV9|TRBJ2-2|TRBD1
CASSVDRGNGELFF
TGTGCCAGCAGCGTCGACAGGGGTAACGGGGAGCTGTTTTTT
>NA|TRBV7-6|TRBJ1-2|NA
CASSWDLGHGYTF
TGTGCCAGCAGCTGGGACTTAGGGCATGGCTACACCTTC
>NA|TRBV27|TRBJ1-5|NA
CASRKRGAGDQPQHF
TGTGCCAGCAGAAAAAGGGGCGCGGGAGATCAGCCCCAGCATTTT
>once|TRBV30|TRBJ1-2|NA
CAWAPEFGYGYTF
TGTGCCTGGGCCCCCGAATTCGGCTATGGCTACACCTTC
>NA|TRBV6-6|TRBJ2-7|TRBD2
CASSPGTSGTISYEQYF
TGTGCCAGCAGTCCTGGGACTAGCGGGACTATCTCCTACGAGCAGTACTTC
>NA|TRBV30|TRBJ2-1|TRBD2
CAWSVLLRTAGAYNEQFF
TGTGCCTGGAGTGTACTCCTTCGGACAGCGGGAGCTTACAATGAGCAGTTCTTC
>NA|TRBV7-9|TRBJ2-5|NA
CASSLGYTGQETQYF
TGTGCCAGCAGCTTAGGGTACACAGGGCAAGAGACCCAGTACTTC
>NA|TRBV9|TRBJ2-1|NA
CASSVGQGIYEQFF
TGTGCCAGCAGCGTAGGGCAGGGAATCTATGAGCAGTTCTTC
>NA|TRBV7-2|TRBJ1-3|NA
CASSPLAVSGNTIYF
TGTGCCAGCAGCCCTCTGGCCGTCTCTGGAAACACCATATATTTT
>NA|TRBV7-9|TRBJ2-4|TRBD1
CASSLWSQGENIQYF
TGTGCCAGCAGCTTATGGTCCCAGGGGGAGAACATTCAGTACTTC
>NA|TRBV19|TRBJ2-1|NA
CASTKLRGSQQFF
TGTGCCAGTACCAAACTAAGGGGTAGCCAGCAGTTCTTC
>NA|TRBV5-1|TRBJ2-5|TRBD2
CASSWQTSGGAETQYF
TGCGCCAGCAGCTGGCAAACTAGCGGGGGGGCGGAGACCCAGTACTTC
>NA|TRBV5-5|TRBJ1-5|NA
CASSLQGQGNLQPQHF
TGTGCCAGCAGCTTGCAGGGCCAGGGGAATTTACAGCCCCAGCATTTT
>NA|TRBV5-1|TRBJ2-7|TRBD1
CASNNPDRGNEQYF
TGCGCCAGCAACAACCCGGACAGGGGCAACGAGCAGTACTTC
>NA|TRBV7-8|TRBJ2-5|TRBD1
CASSHSGQQETQYF
TGTGCCAGCAGCCACTCGGGACAGCAAGAGACCCAGTACTTC
>NA|TRBV7-2|TRBJ1-2|TRBD1
CASSLAGQGAGGYTF
TGTGCCAGCAGCTTAGCGGGACAGGGGGCTGGTGGCTACACCTTC
>NA|TRBV7-9|TRBJ1-1|NA
CASSPRTGTEAFF
TGTGCCAGCAGCCCAAGAACGGGGACTGAAGCTTTCTTT